Each of the 18 T cell receptor beta chains below was sequenced from the same sample in a study of breast tumors, draining lymph nodes, adjacent tissues. MiXCR, run by TCRdb on the multiplex PCR reads, gives a single entry per CDR3 protein. This sample has about 12,000 distinct CDR3 sequences; around 34% occur once, and the top ten carry about 15%. The sequenced sample consisted of breast tumor tissue. Receptors were obtained from a female donor with breast cancer. Some clones in this sample may be carry-over from other donors' samples.

This clonotype was seen at least ten times. The chain is built from TRBV19 and TRBJ1-2; tentatively, D is TRBD1 (5 bases). CDR1 and CDR2 (germline): LNHDA, SQIVND (reference sequence). CDR3 length: 14 amino acids. Trimming removed 6 bases from V and 3 bases from J, with 14 bases in between. CDR3 sequence (DNA): TGTGCCAGTAGAGCTCAGGGATTTGACTATGGCTACACCTTC. Translated: CASRAQGFDYGYTF. The full variable domain, rest sourced from reference TRBV19 and TRBJ1-2, is DGGITQSPKYLFRKEGQNVTLSCEQNLNHDAMYWYRQDPGQGLRLIYYSQIVNDFQKGDIAEGYSVSREKKESFPLTVTSAQKNPTAFYLCASRAQGFDYGYTFGSGTRLTVV.

This chain connects TRBV10-1 to TRBJ2-3; 8 bases are shared with TRBD1. V dropped 2 bases and J dropped 4; count of bases not matched to a gene: 5. CDR3 size: 15 residues. Germline CDR1 and CDR2: WNHNN and SYGVQD (reference sequence). The CDR3 DNA reads as TGCGCCAGCAGTGAGACCCGGACAGGGCCAGATACGCAGTATTTT. Translated, it gives CASSETRTGPDTQYF.

This clonotype has a count of ten or more. The rearrangement links TRBV19 to TRBJ2-1; TRBD2 aligns across 7 bases. Germline V gene lookup returns CDR1 LNHDA and CDR2 SQIVND (reference sequence). The CDR3 extends over 15 amino acids. V lost 6 bases, J lost 3 bases, and 8 bases stayed unmatched. The CDR3 nucleotides are TGTGCCAGTAGCCTCAGCGGGAACCTCTACAATGAGCAGTTCTTC. Protein sequence: CASSLSGNLYNEQFF.

This clonotype has a handful of counts. V usage is TRBV15 and J usage is TRBJ1-1; possibly TRBD1 for D (5 bases). Trimming cost V 0 bases and J 1 base, with 12 bases left between them. Looked up from germline, CDR1 is LNHNV and CDR2 is YYDKDF (reference sequence). The CDR3 length is 16 residues. The CDR3 DNA reads as TGTGCCACCAGCAGAGATCTGAACGGGGCGAACACTGAAGCTTTCTTT. Its translation: CATSRDLNGANTEAFF.

This clonotype is medium-sized. This chain uses TRBV20-1 with TRBJ2-7; 11 nucleotides match TRBD1. The germline CDR1 and CDR2 sequences are DFQATT and SNEGSKA (reference sequence). CDR3 size: 15 residues. The CDR3, as DNA: TGCAGCCCAGGACAGGGGGCTTCCTTATCCTACGAGCAGTACTTC. Protein product: CSPGQGASLSYEQYF.

This clonotype was found many times. This chain links TRBV24-1 with TRBJ2-5, with 11 bases identical to TRBD2. The CDR3 spans 17 residues. Per germline, CDR1 KGHDR and CDR2 SFDVKD. Losses at the gene ends were 4 bases for V and 2 bases for J; bases not matched to a gene: 8. CDR3 sequence reads: CATSDPSGLAAQETQYF. Written as DNA, the CDR3 is TGTGCCACCAGTGACCCCTCGGGACTAGCGGCACAAGAGACCCAGTACTTC.

This clonotype occurred many times. V is TRBV4-2 and J is TRBJ2-1, with a weak D call TRBD2 (7 bases). Deletions cut 8 bases from V and 10 bases from J, with 15 bases between. The CDR3 is made up of 12 amino acids. CDR1 LGHNA and CDR2 YNFKEQ come from the germline V gene. CDR3 residues: CASGWEGGEQFF. In DNA, the CDR3 is TGTGCCAGCGGATGGGAGGGGGGGGAGCAGTTCTTC.

This clonotype is a singleton in its sample. It may be a read error: a sequence one base away is much more abundant. The chain uses TRBV24-1 and TRBJ2-5; TRBD2 might be the D (6 bases). Germline assignment: CDR1 KGHDR and CDR2 SFDVKD. The CDR3 totals 18 residues. The CDR3 DNA follows: TGTGCCACCAGTGATTTTCGGGGATCGGGAGCAAAAAAAGAGATCCAGTACTTC. This translates into CATSDFRGSGAKKEIQYF.

In nucleotides, the CDR3 is TGTGCCAGCAACACCGGGGGGGGCAGGGACCACGAGCAGTACTTC. This encodes CASNTGGGRDHEQYF. This chain joins TRBV2 and TRBJ2-7; 8 bases line up with TRBD2. The junction had 13 bases not matched to a gene; V was cut back by 7 bases and J by 5 bases. The germline gives CDR1 SNHLY, CDR2 FYNNEI. The CDR3 has 15 residues.

In this sample, this clonotype is medium-sized. The chain joins TRBV15 to TRBJ1-5, with unresolved D. Trimming cost V 3 bases and J 3 bases, with 9 bases left between them. Looked up from germline, CDR1 is LNHNV and CDR2 is YYDKDF (reference sequence). CDR3 length: 14 residues. CDR3 nucleotides: TGTGCCACCAGCAGGACGGAGGACAATCAGCCCCAGCATTTT. Translated, it gives CATSRTEDNQPQHF.

Note on this clonotype: This likely comes from a read error, as the CDR3 has no conserved phenylalanine or tryptophan at its end. The rearrangement joins TRBV3-1 to TRBJ2-3; D unresolved. Germline CDR1 and CDR2: LGHDT and YNNKEL (reference sequence). The CDR3 has 12 residues. The CDR3 DNA reads TGTGCTAGCAGCCAAGTAACAGATACGCAGTATCTT. Translation gives CASSQVTDTQYL.

This clonotype was detected many times. The chain links TRBV28 to TRBJ2-2; D possibly corresponds to TRBD1 (5 bases). The CDR3 covers 15 residues. Looked up from germline, CDR1 is MDHEN and CDR2 is SYDVKM. The V end lost 2 bases, the J end lost 1 base, and 8 bases lay between the germline ends. CDR3 region: CASSLDSRNTGELFF. The CDR3 bases are TGTGCCAGCAGTTTAGACAGCCGGAACACCGGGGAGCTGTTTTTT. The variable domain in full, completed from reference TRBV28 and TRBJ2-2, reads DVKVTQSSRYLVKRTGEKVFLECVQDMDHENMFWYRQDPGLGLRLIYFSYDVKMKEKGDIPEGYSVSREKKERFSLILESASTNQTSMYLCASSLDSRNTGELFFGEGSRLTVL.

The chain combines TRBV4-1 with TRBJ2-7; TRBD2 aligns across 13 bases. Per the germline V gene, CDR1 is MGHRA and CDR2 is YSYEKL. The V and J ends lost 8 bases and 2 bases, in that order; junction bases with no gene match: 3. This CDR3 spans 14 amino acids. The CDR3 DNA is TGCGCCAGCTCGGGACTAGCGGGGACCTACGAGCAGTACTTC. It translates to CASSGLAGTYEQYF.

V gene TRBV2 combines with J gene TRBJ1-6; TRBD1 might be the D (5 bases). This CDR3 contains 15 residues. V was shortened by 6 bases and J by 7 bases, with 16 bases between the two germline ends. The germline V gene encodes CDR1 SNHLY and CDR2 FYNNEI. The CDR3 here is CASSPGAAGNSPLHF. Here the CDR3 DNA reads TGTGCCAGCAGCCCCGGGGCCGCAGGCAATTCACCCCTCCACTTT.

This clonotype was observed at least ten times. This rearrangement joins TRBV24-1 to TRBJ2-7; 9 bases agree with TRBD1. The V gene end was trimmed by 2 bases and the J gene end by 3 bases; junction bases not matched to a gene: 7. CDR1 and CDR2 (germline): KGHDR, SFDVKD. CDR3 length: 16 amino acids. DNA of the CDR3: TGTGCCACCAGTGATTCGGGACAGGGATCAAGCTACGAGCAGTACTTC. It encodes CATSDSGQGSSYEQYF.

This chain links TRBV19 with TRBJ2-6, with D possibly TRBD1 on 6 matching bases. The CDR3 spans 16 residues. Trimming pared 5 bases from V and 0 bases from J, leaving 11 bases between. The germline V gene has CDR1 LNHDA and CDR2 SQIVND (reference sequence). CDR3 loop: CASSGTGFSGANVLTF. The CDR3 bases are TGTGCCAGTAGTGGTACAGGGTTCTCTGGGGCCAACGTCCTGACTTTC.

V gene TRBV7-6 combines with J gene TRBJ2-7; the D call may be TRBD1 or TRBD2 (6 bases each). The CDR3 extends over 14 amino acids. From germline, CDR1 is SGHVS and CDR2 FNYEAQ. V was cut by 5 bases and J by 7 bases, with 18 bases left in between. The CDR3 loop is CASSPLTGAGEQYF. The CDR3 nucleotides are TGTGCCAGCAGCCCCTTAACGGGGGCAGGGGAGCAGTACTTC.

This clonotype appeared a single time. A much bigger clone sits one base away, suggesting this may be a read error. CDR3 region: CASSHGTGLSPLRF. CDR3 sequence (DNA): TGTGCCAGCAGCCATGGGACAGGGCTTTCACCCCTCCGCTTT. The rearrangement joins TRBV3-1 to TRBJ1-6; 9 positions agree with TRBD1. CDR3 length: 14 amino acids. CDR1 and CDR2 from the germline V gene are LGHDT and YNNKEL (reference sequence).